The 29 T cell receptor beta chains below all came from one sample that was sequenced in a study of regulatory T cells in long-lasting Graves disease. Building the TCR beta libraries relied on iRepertoire HTBI primers, and CDR3 regions underwent Arm-PCR. Each CDR3 protein is one row after TCRdb ran MiXCR on the multiplex PCR reads. The data show 350,000 to 450,000 distinct CDR3 sequences, around a fifth seen once. The time point was: persistent/refractory GD, antithyroid drugs over 5 years with positive TRAb. Scientists built the TCR library using RNA that was extracted from PBMCs. The sample was peripheral blood mononuclear cells (PBMCs), taken when the disease was refractory, from a patient treated with antithyroid drugs. The receptors derive from a female donor with Graves disease.

The CDR3 loop is CASSILPGNQPQHF. In nucleotides, the CDR3 is TGTGCCAGTAGTATACTGCCAGGGAATCAGCCCCAGCATTTT. This rearrangement joins TRBV19 to TRBJ1-5; D might be TRBD1 (5 bases). Germline lookup yields CDR1 LNHDA and CDR2 SQIVND (reference sequence). The length of the CDR3 is 14 residues. Trimming left V 2 bases short and J 4 bases short, with 9 bases between.

This clonotype has more than one count but fewer than ten. V gene TRBV7-9 combines with J gene TRBJ1-6; D uncertain. Germline V gene data show CDR1 as SEHNR and CDR2 as FQNEAQ (reference sequence). V was shortened by 6 bases and J by 3 bases, with 9 bases between the two germline ends. This CDR3 is built from 14 residues. The CDR3: CASRSGDYNSPLHF. The CDR3 bases are TGTGCCAGCAGATCCGGGGACTATAATTCACCCCTCCACTTT.

This clonotype was found many times. The V call is TRBV11-2, the J call TRBJ2-7; D call uncertain. The CDR3 runs 16 residues. In germline, CDR1 is SGHAT, CDR2 FQNNGV. The germline V and J ends were trimmed by 5 bases and 2 bases, with 19 bases remaining between them. CDR3 DNA sequence: TGTGCCAGCAGCACCCTCGACAACATAATCACCTACGAGCAGTACTTC. Translating it yields CASSTLDNIITYEQYF.

The sample holds many counts of this clonotype. The chain joins TRBV28 to TRBJ2-7; D is possibly TRBD2 (6 bases). The CDR3 contains 15 residues. Trimming took off 8 bases at V and 5 bases at J, with 22 bases between the two ends. From germline, CDR1 is MDHEN and CDR2 SYDVKM. The CDR3 DNA reads TGTGCCAGCCTCGGGGGTGGGGCTAGAGAGAACGAGCAGTACTTC. It encodes CASLGGGARENEQYF.

This clonotype was recorded many times. The chain combines TRBV28 with TRBJ2-7; 9 bases fit TRBD1. CDR1 is MDHEN and CDR2 is SYDVKM in the germline V gene. Trimming at V came to 4 bases and at J to 4 bases, leaving 11 bases not matched to a gene. This CDR3 spans 16 amino acids. The CDR3 region is CASSSSYGTGLYEQYF. The CDR3 bases are TGTGCCAGCAGTTCATCTTACGGGACAGGGCTATACGAGCAGTACTTC.

On this clonotype itself: A far larger clone is one nucleotide away, so this likely arose from a read error. This sequence joins TRBV7-9 and TRBJ2-1; D remains unclear. This CDR3 is built from 13 residues. Germline assignment: CDR1 SEHNR and CDR2 FQNEAQ (reference sequence). The chain's CDR3 is CASSLSTNNEQLF. Written as DNA, the CDR3 is TGTGCCAGCAGCTTATCGACAAACAATGAGCAGCTCTTC.

This clonotype was seen at least ten times. The J gene is TRBJ2-5, the V gene TRBV11-3; no clear D. Germline values: CDR1 SGHNT, CDR2 YENEEA. Deletions cut 3 bases from V and 0 bases from J, with 5 bases between. CDR3 length: 13 amino acids. CDR3 residues: CASSLSHQETQYF. CDR3 DNA: TGTGCCAGCAGCTTGTCGCACCAAGAGACCCAGTACTTC. Filled out from reference TRBV11-3 and TRBJ2-5, the complete variable domain reads EAGVVQSPRYKIIEKKQPVAFWCNPISGHNTLYWYLQNLGQGPELLIRYENEEAVDDSQLPKDRFSAERLKGVDSTLKIQPAELGDSAVYLCASSLSHQETQYFGPGTRLLVL.

This clonotype was seen a few times. This chain connects TRBV7-9 to TRBJ2-6; D is unclear. The CDR3 runs to 18 residues. The ends were cut back, 3 bases at V and 3 bases at J, with 18 bases in the middle. CDR1 SEHNR and CDR2 FQNEAQ come from the germline V gene (reference sequence). DNA of the CDR3: TGTGCCAGCAGCTTGTTTAGTGCCTTTGGTGTTGGGGCCAACGTCCTGACTTTC. Residues: CASSLFSAFGVGANVLTF.

This clonotype came up many times. V gene TRBV28 combines with J gene TRBJ2-2; maybe TRBD1 (5 bases). Trimming left V 5 bases short and J 1 base short, with 8 bases between. The CDR3 runs 14 residues. Germline CDR1 and CDR2: MDHEN and SYDVKM. CDR3 nucleotide sequence: TGTGCCAGCAGTACCACAGGGAACACCGGGGAGCTGTTTTTT. As protein: CASSTTGNTGELFF.

This clonotype was seen a handful of times. This chain links TRBV6-1 with TRBJ2-7; no clear D gene. In germline, CDR1 is MNHNS, CDR2 SASEGT. The V gene lost 8 bases and the J gene lost 3 bases, with 11 bases spanning the gap. This CDR3 contains 12 residues. The DNA for the CDR3 is TGTGCCAGCTCGGCAGGATACTACGAGCAGTACTTC. Amino acids: CASSAGYYEQYF.

J is TRBJ2-1 and V is TRBV12-3 or TRBV12-4; D unresolved. V shed 2 bases and J shed 4 bases, with 9 bases lying between them. The CDR3 spans 14 residues. The CDR3 DNA follows: TGTGCCAGCAGTTTACGGCAAGAGTACAATGAGCAGTTCTTC. Its translation is CASSLRQEYNEQFF.

In this sample, this clonotype turned up many times. The chain recombines TRBV27 with TRBJ2-7; D unresolved. Germline lookup yields CDR1 MNHEY and CDR2 SMNVEV (reference sequence). V shed 5 bases and J shed 4 bases, with 12 bases lying between them. The CDR3 consists of 13 residues. CDR3 DNA: TGTGCCAGCAGTCCTACTTACCGGTACGAGCAGTACTTC. Translated, it gives CASSPTYRYEQYF.

There are a few counts of this clonotype. This sequence joins TRBV18 and TRBJ2-5; 7 positions match TRBD2. With V trimmed by 2 bases and J by 3 bases, 6 bases remained unmatched. CDR3 size: 15 residues. Germline lookup yields CDR1 KGHSH and CDR2 LQKENI. CDR3 loop: CASSPGSGGKETQYF. In nucleotides, the CDR3 is TGTGCCAGCTCACCAGGGTCGGGAGGAAAAGAGACCCAGTACTTC.

V is TRBV29-1 and J is TRBJ2-7; maybe TRBD1 (6 bases). CDR3 length equals 13 residues. V shed 6 bases and J shed 9 bases, with 21 bases lying between them. In germline, CDR1 is SQVTM, CDR2 ANQGSEA. The CDR3 is CSVGRGQGHGQYF. The CDR3 DNA sequence: TGCAGCGTCGGCAGGGGCCAGGGTCACGGGCAGTACTTC.

The chain carries TRBV4-1 and TRBJ2-7; D might be TRBD1 (6 bases). Trimming removed 1 base at V and 3 bases at J, with 10 bases between. The CDR3 runs to 14 residues. Germline V lookup: CDR1 MGHRA, CDR2 YSYEKL. The CDR3 coding sequence is TGCGCCAGCAGCCAAGGGTCAGGGGACTACGAGCAGTACTTC. It encodes CASSQGSGDYEQYF.

The chain recombines TRBV27 with TRBJ1-2, with unresolved D. The CDR3 totals 12 residues. V lost 6 bases, J lost 6 bases, and 11 bases lay in between. Germline CDR1 and CDR2: MNHEY and SMNVEV (reference sequence). The chain's CDR3 is CASRSRENGYTF. As DNA, the CDR3 is TGTGCCAGCAGATCACGCGAGAATGGCTACACCTTC.

In this sample, this clonotype turned up many times. The J gene is TRBJ1-2, the V gene TRBV2; D not resolved. This CDR3 is built from 11 residues. CDR1 is SNHLY, CDR2 FYNNEI, per germline. V lost 7 bases and J lost 3, with 6 bases in between. CDR3 region: CASTGYYGYTF. The CDR3 nucleotides are TGTGCCAGCACGGGATACTATGGCTACACCTTC. Together with reference TRBV2 and TRBJ1-2, the CDR3 gives the full variable domain: EPEVTQTPSHQVTQMGQEVILRCVPISNHLYFYWYRQILGQKVEFLVSFYNNEISEKSEIFDDQFSVERPDGSNFTLKIRSTKLEDSAMYFCASTGYYGYTFGSGTRLTVV.

In this sample, this clonotype turned up a few times. The genes are TRBV7-9 and TRBJ1-1; possibly TRBD1 for D (6 bases). V was clipped by 5 bases and J by 1 base, with 14 bases between them. CDR3 length: 15 amino acids. The germline CDR1 and CDR2 sequences are SEHNR and FQNEAQ (reference sequence). The CDR3 DNA sequence: TGTGCCAGCAGCCGCCCAGGGGTGGGGAACACTGAAGCTTTCTTT. Its translation is CASSRPGVGNTEAFF.

This clonotype was found a few times. Here the CDR3 DNA reads TGCAGTGCTGCCCGGGGCGGGAGGACCTCTTACGAGCAGTACTTC. Protein product: CSAARGGRTSYEQYF. This chain connects TRBV20-1 to TRBJ2-7; 8 bases match TRBD2. Trimming cost V 5 bases and J 4 bases; bases outside gene matches: 13. This CDR3 has 15 amino acids. Germline-derived CDR1 and CDR2 are DFQATT and SNEGSKA (reference sequence).

This clonotype has at least ten counts. The chain links TRBV30 to TRBJ2-7, with 8 bases fitting TRBD1. The CDR3 loop spans 12 amino acids. After removal of 4 bases from V and 3 bases from J, the junction contained 2 bases not matched to a gene. Germline V gene lookup returns CDR1 GTSNPN and CDR2 SVGIG (reference sequence). The CDR3 loop is CAWNTGGYEQYF. CDR3 coding DNA: TGTGCCTGGAATACAGGGGGCTACGAGCAGTACTTC.

In its sample, this clonotype was seen many times. The chain links TRBV28 to TRBJ2-7; 9 bases align to TRBD1. CDR1 and CDR2 (germline): MDHEN, SYDVKM. CDR3 length: 14 residues. Trimming took 6 bases from V and 1 from J; bases not matched to a gene: 4. The CDR3 DNA follows: TGTGCCAGCAGGCTACAGGGGGCATCCTACGAGCAGTACTTC. Its translation: CASRLQGASYEQYF.

The chain employs TRBV30 and TRBJ1-6, with D perhaps matching TRBD1 (5 bases). Germline CDR1 is GTSNPN and CDR2 is SVGIG (reference sequence). The V end was cut by 4 bases, the J end by 0 bases, with 10 bases between. This CDR3 spans 15 amino acids. The CDR3 DNA reads as TGTGCCTGGAACAGGAAGAGCTCCTATAATTCACCCCTCCACTTT. This codes for CAWNRKSSYNSPLHF.

The chain recombines TRBV28 with TRBJ2-3; D gene uncertain. Germline lookup yields CDR1 MDHEN and CDR2 SYDVKM. CDR3 length: 13 amino acids. The germline V and J ends were trimmed by 3 bases and 0 bases, with 4 bases remaining between them. The CDR3 DNA is TGTGCCAGCAGTTTGCCTAGCACAGATACGCAGTATTTT. It codes for CASSLPSTDTQYF.

The genes are TRBV13 and TRBJ2-2; D is unclear. The CDR3 runs 12 residues. V was cut by 10 bases and J by 4 bases, with 10 bases left in between. The germline V gene encodes CDR1 PRHDT and CDR2 FYEKMQ (reference sequence). The CDR3 protein is CAIRPPTGELFF. As DNA, the CDR3 is TGTGCCATCCGTCCACCCACCGGGGAGCTGTTTTTT. Combining the CDR3 with reference TRBV13 and TRBJ2-2 gives the whole variable domain AAGVIQSPRHLIKEKRETATLKCYPIPRHDTVYWYQQGPGQDPQFLISFYEKMQSDKGSIPDRFSAQQFSDYHSELNMSSLELGDSALYFCAIRPPTGELFFGEGSRLTVL.

This clonotype was observed many times. The V and J genes are TRBV2 and TRBJ2-5; 12 nucleotides line up with TRBD2. V trimming: 5 bases; J trimming: 2 bases; junction bases outside the gene matches: 3. The germline gives CDR1 SNHLY, CDR2 FYNNEI. The CDR3 contains 15 residues. The CDR3 region is CASSRLAGEQETQYF. CDR3 DNA sequence: TGTGCCAGCAGTCGACTAGCGGGGGAACAAGAGACCCAGTACTTC.

This clonotype came up many times. Germline is not matched at one junction end, which may reflect a read error. The chain carries TRBV7-9 and TRBJ2-5; 7 bases are a match to TRBD2. CDR1 SEHNR and CDR2 FQNEAQ come from the germline V gene (reference sequence). The CDR3 has 14 amino acids. CDR3 sequence: CASSLAVAGETQYF. As DNA, the CDR3 is TGTGCCAGCAGCCTAGCGGTGGCGGGAGAGACCCAGTACTTC.

At least ten counts were recorded for this clonotype. The chain carries TRBV5-5 and TRBJ1-4; D remains ambiguous. The CDR3 has 16 residues. The germline V gene encodes CDR1 SGHKS and CDR2 YYEKEE (reference sequence). V was pared by 0 bases and J by 8 bases, with 17 bases between. DNA of the CDR3: TGTGCCAGCAGCTTGGATAGTGGAGTAGATGGGGAAAAACTGTTTTTT. Translating gives CASSLDSGVDGEKLFF.

There are a few counts of this clonotype. The chain joins TRBV2 to TRBJ2-3; no clear D. The CDR3 is made up of 16 amino acids. Trimming took 11 bases from V and 0 from J, leaving 21 bases between them. Germline loops: CDR1 SNHLY, CDR2 FYNNEI. The CDR3, as DNA: TGTGCCGGTGTGTTCCCCGATTCCACAAGCACAGATACGCAGTATTTT. Its protein is CAGVFPDSTSTDTQYF.

This clonotype occurred a few times. This chain links TRBV4-1 with TRBJ1-4, with no clear D. The CDR3 consists of 14 residues. Germline assignment: CDR1 MGHRA and CDR2 YSYEKL. Trimming removed 6 bases at V and 7 bases at J, with 15 bases between. In DNA, the CDR3 is TGCGCCAGCAGTCAAACAAGCTTCGTTGAAAAACTGTTTTTT. Amino acid sequence: CASSQTSFVEKLFF.